This T cell receptor beta chain was recorded in a study of cytomegalovirus exposure and HLA in healthy donors (dated by TCRdb to 2017 to 2019). Study-level background: According to a later analysis, the roughly 120 validation repertoires were produced on the same platform as the approximately 620 repertoires of the first cohort. The study aimed to test whether signatures of past pathogen exposure could be identified by cataloging public T cell receptors. A separate validation cohort of 100 to 150 different subjects was used in addition to the 666-subject first cohort. To predict cytomegalovirus infection status, the study combined high-throughput TCR immunosequencing, statistical association of individual TCRs with disease status, and machine learning. The investigation overall reported the following: The classifier was reported to diagnose cytomegalovirus status with high specificity and sensitivity in both the original cohort and the validation cohort. The authors suggested that the approach could potentially be generalized to other disease states and immunological phenotypes. The study listed approximately 150 TCR beta chains as associated with cytomegalovirus. Most TCR sequences were seen in very few donors, while some public TCRs were found in many individuals. A few of the identified cytomegalovirus-associated TCR beta chains were confirmed in vitro to be specific for cytomegalovirus antigens. In a later analysis, TCRs clustered in the first cohort were found to also tend to co-occur in the 100 to 150 validation repertoires, with about 94% of cluster scores above 0. The validation cohort had no HLA typing available for a later analysis, so co-occurrence within that cohort was assessed over all 120 or so repertoires.

About this clone itself: Its antigen target is currently unknown. Per-nucleotide qualities are absent, and no much larger clonotype sits a single base away.

V and J are truncated by 7 bases and 6 bases respectively, leaving an intervening sequence of 11 bases. The CDR3 holds 11 amino acids from the cysteine to the phenylalanine. Solely the CDR3 DNA is kept, with 33 bases framed from the first base. The germline V gene (reference sequence) specifies DFQATT as CDR1 and SNEGSKA as CDR2. Donors formed part of the validation cohort, which comprised over a hundred subjects and was distinct from the first cohort of over 500 subjects. Library prep was done by the immunoSEQ multiplex PCR assay. As for the authors' bioinformatics: To diagnose cytomegalovirus status from the catalog of TCR beta chain sequences, a statistical classification framework was built. TCRdb mirrors the immuneACCESS table, restricted to in-frame sequences. Some clones are absent from its copies; in checked studies, under half trace to an unresolved V gene, and the reason for the others is unknown. V and J calls plus clone size are reproduced from that table; the DNA served to infer D and trimming. The sample table lists 70,000 to 75,000 clones, approximately 94% of them with a count of one. The top ten clones comprise approximately 2.1% of the sample.

Sequenced sample: PBMCs. In this chain, TRBV20-1 is recombined with TRBJ2-3, with no confidently assigned D gene. The origin of this receptor is a woman under 30 in good health and CMV-seropositive. This receptor carries the CDR3 CSVRGGDTQYF. The DNA sequence follows: TGCAGTGTCAGAGGTGGGGATACGCAGTATTTT.